The clone carrying this T cell receptor (beta chain) was seen a handful of times. Its antigen is as yet unknown. This record belongs to a study of beta chain features in type 1 diabetes. The study reverse transcribed the entire isolated RNA, so it sequenced expressed TCRB transcripts. The assay was immunoSEQ multiplex PCR, and TCRdb's table has in-frame clones only and misses some. The sample has 140,000 to 150,000 clones, about 13% seen once. Study-level findings and limits: Shortening that was moderate but significant affected the TCRB CDR3s of Type 1 diabetes patients in all four CD4+ subsets. A pattern of fewer insertions and more deletions at VDJ junctions was seen in type 1 diabetes patients.

The CDR3 totals 14 residues. V was clipped by 1 base and J by 4 bases, with 8 bases between them. Germline loops: CDR1 SGHVS, CDR2 FQNEAQ. The sample comprised central memory CD4+ T cells from blood. The receptor comes from a man younger than 35 with type 1 diabetes. V and J are TRBV7-8 and TRBJ2-1; D unresolved. Here the CDR3 reads CASSLDVPYNEQFF. The CDR3, as DNA: TGTGCCAGCAGCTTAGATGTCCCTTACAATGAGCAGTTCTTC.